This T cell receptor (beta chain) was retrieved from a study of T cell responses to AZD1222 COVID-19 vaccine. Findings of the study overall: Spike-specific TCR breadth and depth were elevated following two AZD1222 doses.

Regarding this clone: Its antigen is unknown.

J was trimmed by 4 bases and V by 5 bases; bases with no gene match: 16. CDR3 length equals 17 residues. The germline V gene encodes CDR1 SEHNR and CDR2 FQNEAQ (reference sequence). Second doses at about 4 or about 12 weeks were pooled. Here immunoSEQ multiplex PCR was the method, and the copy in TCRdb shows in-frame clones only, minus some. The repertoire holds about 180,000 clones, with around 88% as singletons. This receptor was obtained from an adult who received the AZD1222 COVID-19 vaccine. The chain has TRBV7-9 and TRBJ1-2; TRBD1 agrees at 7 bases. The sample in question was peripheral blood, obtained 28 days after the second AZD1222 dose. The CDR3 DNA sequence: TGTGCCAGCAGCGGGGACCTCGGACAGGAAGGATCCTATGGCTACACCTTC. As protein: CASSGDLGQEGSYGYTF.